This T cell receptor beta chain was documented in a study of lung T cells in sarcoidosis with Löfgren's syndrome (dated by TCRdb to 2016 to 2017). For the wider study: Sarcoidosis was characterized as a granulomatous, predominantly pulmonary disease marked by accumulation of CD4+ T cells in bronchoalveolar lavage fluid. The repertoire analyses concentrated on Lofgren's syndrome patients.

Sequencing relied on an Illumina MiSeq. TCRdb redid the processing of the public reads, applying fastp at Q25 and MiXCR, and retained in-frame beta chains. Identical CDR3 protein sequences are pooled into one entry, listed with their most common genes and DNA. The sample profile shows about 9,400 distinct CDR3 sequences; 20% of them were found once. The ten largest make up 6% to 9% of the sample. Taken from the germline V gene, the CDR1 and CDR2 loops are SNHLY and FYNNEI. The CDR3 holds 15 amino acids from the cysteine to the phenylalanine. The read is trimmed to its CDR3 DNA, 45 bases read in frame from base 1. At the junction V is shortened by 3 bases and J by 8 bases; bases outside the gene matches: 10. CD4+ T cells collected through bronchoalveolar lavage were the source used for profiling TCR repertoires. This clonotype has ten or more counts. This clone's antigen is unknown. The sample holds no much larger clone one base away, and base qualities are not on file.

Broad study findings and their caveats: Sharing of TRAV12-1 and TRBV2 CDR3 motifs among multiple Lofgren's syndrome patients was reported, suggesting public CD4+ TCR repertoires. Analysis of alphabeta pairing showed that TRAV12-1 paired preferentially with TRBV2, and the TCRs formed by this pairing showed CDR3 homology. Compared with control subjects, Lofgren's syndrome patients reportedly showed the greatest expansion in the V gene segments TRAV12-1 and TRBV2. The study only suggested recognition of a sarcoidosis-associated antigen, and the antigen remained putative and unidentified.

The clonotype originates from a human donor with sarcoidosis (Löfgren's syndrome or another form), or a control subject (not recorded which). The sample was CD4+ T cells from bronchoalveolar lavage. This chain joins TRBV2 to TRBJ2-3; TRBD1 aligns with 8 central bases. The nucleotide sequence reads TGTGCCAGCAGTGACTCCGGGACAGGCATCGGTACGCAGTATTTT. This is translated as CASSDSGTGIGTQYF.